The 24 T cell receptor beta chains below all came from one sample that was sequenced in a study of blood T cell repertoires in COVID-19. Method: immunoSEQ multiplex PCR; TCRdb's copy keeps in-frame clones and lacks some. The sample has roughly 200,000 clones; about 88% are singletons. The source material was peripheral blood. The receptors shown here come from a man aged 45-65 years with COVID-19, enrolled during active disease.

This clone appeared many times. V and J are TRBV11-2 and TRBJ2-7; D remains ambiguous. CDR3 length: 15 residues. Between the trimmed V and J ends, which lost 4 bases and 2 bases, there was a span of 15 bases. Per the germline V gene, CDR1 is SGHAT and CDR2 is FQNNGV. The CDR3, as DNA: TGTGCCAGCAGCTCGTTAGAGGTGTACGCCTACGAGCAGTACTTC. It is translated as CASSSLEVYAYEQYF.

J is TRBJ2-5 and V is TRBV10-3; no firm D call. Deletions cut 0 bases from V and 1 base from J, with 9 bases between. Per the germline V gene, CDR1 is ENHRY and CDR2 is SYGVKD. This CDR3 comprises 15 residues. The CDR3, as DNA: TGTGCCATCAGTGAGTCGACACCCGCCCAAGAGACCCAGTACTTC. Encoded protein: CAISESTPAQETQYF.

The chain recombines TRBV28 with TRBJ2-5; the match to TRBD2 covers 8 bases. The CDR3 loop spans 17 amino acids. Germline V gives CDR1 MDHEN, CDR2 SYDVKM. The V gene end was trimmed by 3 bases and the J gene end by 5 bases; junction bases not matched to a gene: 14. CDR3 coding DNA: TGTGCCAGCAGTTTCCTAGGGACTAGAAAGTTTATTGAGACCCAGTACTTC. It is translated as CASSFLGTRKFIETQYF.

The V and J genes are TRBV7-9 and TRBJ2-1; 7 nucleotides match TRBD2. The CDR3 consists of 15 residues. Trimming removed 0 bases from V and 4 bases from J; junction bases left unmatched: 3. From germline, CDR1 is SEHNR and CDR2 FQNEAQ (reference sequence). DNA for the CDR3: TGTGCCAGCAGCTTAGCTAGCGGGCGGTACAATGAGCAGTTCTTC. Translating it yields CASSLASGRYNEQFF.

The chain is built from TRBV24-1 and TRBJ1-5, with a possible D match to TRBD1 (6 bases). Trimming left V 4 bases short and J 1 base short, with 10 bases between. Germline-derived CDR1 and CDR2 are KGHDR and SFDVKD. This CDR3 has 15 residues. CDR3 sequence reads: CATSETGYSNQPQHF. The CDR3 nucleotides are TGTGCCACCAGTGAAACAGGGTACAGCAATCAGCCCCAGCATTTT.

This clone was seen ten or more times. One junction end disagrees with the germline gene, perhaps due to a read error. The V gene is TRBV9, the J gene TRBJ2-1; D is perhaps TRBD2 (6 bases). The CDR3 totals 14 residues. Germline CDR1 and CDR2: SGDLS and YYNGEE. Written as DNA, the CDR3 is TGTGCCAGCACCGTAGGGACTTCCCCTGATGAGCAGTTCTTC. Protein sequence: CASTVGTSPDEQFF.

The chain carries TRBV30 and TRBJ2-6, with D perhaps TRBD1 (6 bases). Looked up from germline, CDR1 is GTSNPN and CDR2 is SVGIG (reference sequence). V was trimmed by 8 bases and J by 0 bases, leaving 14 bases between them. CDR3 length: 15 amino acids. CDR3 residues: CAGPGHDSGANVLTF. CDR3 coding DNA: TGTGCCGGACCGGGACACGACTCTGGGGCCAACGTCCTGACTTTC.

With respect to this clone: The same CDR3 arises from other DNA sequences in this sample as well. This CDR3 reads CASSIRGLNTEAFF. CDR3 bases: TGTGCCAGTAGTATAAGGGGGTTGAACACTGAAGCTTTCTTT. The V call is TRBV19, the J call TRBJ1-1; D might be TRBD1 (6 bases). Trimming left V 2 bases short and J 0 bases short, with 7 bases between. CDR1 is LNHDA, CDR2 SQIVND, per germline (reference sequence). The CDR3 spans 14 residues. Looking up the rest from reference TRBV19 and TRBJ1-1 gives the full variable domain: DGGITQSPKYLFRKEGQNVTLSCEQNLNHDAMYWYRQDPGQGLRLIYYSQIVNDFQKGDIAEGYSVSREKKESFPLTVTSAQKNPTAFYLCASSIRGLNTEAFFGQGTRLTVV.

The rearrangement links TRBV20-1 to TRBJ2-7, with 7 bases lining up with TRBD2. The CDR3 sequence is 11 residues long. Germline assignment: CDR1 DFQATT and CDR2 SNEGSKA (reference sequence). The V segment lost 6 bases and the J segment 2 bases; nucleotides outside the gene matches: 1. CDR3: CSASGTYEQYF. DNA of the CDR3: TGCAGTGCCAGCGGGACCTACGAGCAGTACTTC.

The V call is TRBV4-3, the J call TRBJ1-5, with D possibly being TRBD1 (5 bases). The germline gives CDR1 LGHNA, CDR2 YSLEER. The CDR3 contains 15 residues. Trimming took 0 bases from V and 6 from J, leaving 12 bases between them. CDR3 sequence (DNA): TGCGCCAGCAGCCAAGATATAACAGGCTTTCAGCCCCAGCATTTT. The encoded protein is CASSQDITGFQPQHF.

The chain uses TRBV19 and TRBJ2-3; TRBD2 aligns across 8 bases. The CDR3 runs 18 residues. Trimming at V came to 3 bases and at J to 4 bases, leaving 15 bases not matched to a gene. Germline CDR1 and CDR2: LNHDA and SQIVND (reference sequence). In nucleotides, the CDR3 is TGTGCCAGTAGTATCCCCTCAGTTGTTAGCGGGGATGCAGATACGCAGTATTTT. Translating it yields CASSIPSVVSGDADTQYF.

The gene calls are TRBV18 and TRBJ2-2; TRBD1 matches at 11 bases. The CDR3 spans 16 residues. Germline V gives CDR1 KGHSH, CDR2 LQKENI. Trimming removed 5 bases from V and 2 bases from J; junction bases left unmatched: 4. This chain's CDR3 is CASSARTGGNTGELFF. CDR3 bases: TGTGCCAGCTCAGCACGGACAGGGGGCAACACCGGGGAGCTGTTTTTT.

This sequence joins TRBV5-4 and TRBJ2-7, with 7 bases that match TRBD2. CDR3 length: 15 amino acids. V lost 3 bases and J lost 4; bases outside the gene matches: 10. Per the germline V gene, CDR1 is SGHNT and CDR2 is YYREEE (reference sequence). The CDR3 bases are TGTGCCAGCAGCTCATCTAGCGGCAACTTTTACGAGCAGTACTTC. It codes for CASSSSSGNFYEQYF.

The chain uses TRBV6-5 and TRBJ2-1, with 10 bases lining up with TRBD2. The germline V gene has CDR1 MNHEY and CDR2 SVGAGI. This CDR3 contains 15 residues. With 6 bases clipped from V and 4 bases from J, the junction kept 6 bases outside the gene matches. CDR3 amino acids: CASRRTSGIYNEQFF. The CDR3 region has the DNA TGTGCCAGCAGGAGGACTAGCGGAATATACAATGAGCAGTTCTTC.

This clone was seen only once. The J gene is TRBJ2-6, the V gene TRBV5-5; D gene unclear. The CDR3 covers 15 residues. In germline, CDR1 is SGHKS, CDR2 YYEKEE (reference sequence). V dropped 0 bases and J dropped 0 bases, with 4 bases sitting between them. CDR3 sequence: CASSLDSSGANVLTF. The CDR3 nucleotides read TGTGCCAGCAGCTTGGACAGCTCTGGGGCCAACGTCCTGACTTTC.

The genes are TRBV4-2 and TRBJ2-3; 10 bases match TRBD2. The V and J ends lost 4 bases and 0 bases, in that order; junction bases with no gene match: 7. This CDR3 spans 17 amino acids. CDR1 and CDR2 from the germline V gene are LGHNA and YNFKEQ. CDR3 amino acids: CASSRTLAGGSTDTQYF. CDR3 coding DNA: TGTGCCAGCAGCCGAACTTTAGCGGGGGGTAGCACAGATACGCAGTATTTT.

The V gene is TRBV6-5, the J gene TRBJ1-2; D unresolved. The CDR3 sequence is 13 residues long. V lost 2 bases and J 5 bases, leaving 9 bases between the germline ends. Germline V gives CDR1 MNHEY, CDR2 SVGAGI. The CDR3 here is CASSYGQEYGYTF. CDR3 sequence (DNA): TGTGCCAGCAGTTACGGCCAGGAATATGGCTACACCTTC.

The chain uses TRBV5-4 and TRBJ2-7, with TRBD2 matching 13 bases. The CDR3 is 15 residues long. Losses at the gene ends were 0 bases for V and 5 bases for J; bases not matched to a gene: 2. Germline V gives CDR1 SGHNT, CDR2 YYREEE (reference sequence). DNA of the CDR3: TGTGCCAGCAGCTTGGTGGGACTAGCGGGAAACGAGCAGTACTTC. Translating gives CASSLVGLAGNEQYF.

This rearrangement joins TRBV10-3 to TRBJ2-5; TRBD1 might be the D (6 bases). Looked up from germline, CDR1 is ENHRY and CDR2 is SYGVKD. The CDR3 runs to 15 residues. V lost 8 bases and J 0 bases, leaving 16 bases between the germline ends. CDR3 loop: CAIGAGDKYQETQYF. The CDR3 region has the DNA TGTGCCATCGGGGCAGGGGATAAGTACCAAGAGACCCAGTACTTC.

This clone turned up a few times. The chain couples TRBV6-2 or TRBV6-3 to TRBJ1-5; D unresolved. CDR1 and CDR2 from the germline V gene are MNHEY and SVGEGT. The CDR3 is 11 residues long. V lost 6 bases to trimming and J lost 11 bases, with 11 bases between them. DNA for the CDR3: TGTGCCAGCAGCCTGGGAGTGACCCAGCATTTT. Translating gives CASSLGVTQHF.

The V call is TRBV6-5, the J call TRBJ1-2; D perhaps matches TRBD1 (6 bases). CDR1 is MNHEY, CDR2 SVGAGI, per germline. The V end was cut by 7 bases, the J end by 1 base, with 13 bases between. The CDR3 sequence is 14 residues long. CDR3 region: CASTKSRGNYGYTF. The CDR3 DNA reads as TGTGCCAGCACCAAAAGCAGGGGTAACTATGGCTACACCTTC.

The chain carries TRBV19 and TRBJ2-7; tentative D call: TRBD2 (5 bases). The V end was cut by 6 bases, the J end by 3 bases, with 15 bases between. Germline V gene data show CDR1 as LNHDA and CDR2 as SQIVND (reference sequence). CDR3 length: 14 amino acids. CDR3 DNA sequence: TGTGCCAGTAGCCCGACCGGGATCTACTACGAGCAGTACTTC. Translated: CASSPTGIYYEQYF.

The chain is built from TRBV28 and TRBJ2-6; 9 positions match TRBD1. J lost 2 bases, V lost 5 bases, and 7 bases had no gene match. Germline V gives CDR1 MDHEN, CDR2 SYDVKM. The CDR3 runs 17 residues. The CDR3 region is CASSLGTGTPGANVLTF. The CDR3 DNA follows: TGTGCCAGCAGTCTCGGGACAGGGACACCTGGGGCCAACGTCCTGACTTTC.

This clone has just a few counts. The V gene is TRBV2, the J gene TRBJ1-1, with TRBD1 matching over 7 bases. The CDR3 covers 13 residues. V dropped 5 bases and J dropped 4; count of bases not matched to a gene: 4. Germline lookup yields CDR1 SNHLY and CDR2 FYNNEI. The CDR3 loop reads CASSSGGITEAFF. The CDR3 DNA reads TGTGCCAGCAGTTCAGGGGGGATCACTGAAGCTTTCTTT.